This T cell receptor (beta chain) was profiled in a study of blood T cell repertoires in COVID-19. About the study: The United States, Italy and Spain provided the acute and convalescent COVID-19 samples.

The germline V gene encodes CDR1 GTSNPN and CDR2 SVGIG (reference sequence). CDR3 length: 12 residues. Between the trimmed V and J ends, which lost 4 bases and 0 bases, there was a span of 6 bases. Generated by immunoSEQ multiplex PCR, the TCRdb table keeps only in-frame clones and is missing some. The sample consists of around 270,000 clones, 75% to 90% of them appearing once. Clinical history as reported by participants underpinned cohort assignment. All recovered Cohort 3 donors got two negative PCRs, got clearance, or saw symptom resolution. The sample holds one count of this clone. This clonotype was sampled from a woman aged 25 to 45 who had recovered from COVID-19. The chain couples TRBV30 to TRBJ1-1; D is undetermined. The sequencing input was PBMCs or T cells enriched from blood (not recorded which). In DNA form, the CDR3 reads TGTGCCTGGACAGTCATGAACACTGAAGCTTTCTTT. This sequence encodes CAWTVMNTEAFF.